Listed below are T cell receptor beta chains from one sample, sequenced in a study of T cell repertoires in cytomegalovirus infection. TCRdb redid the calling of the reads with MiXCR, one entry per CDR3 protein. The sample lists 750,000 to 950,000 distinct CDR3 sequences; about 29% were seen once. These TCRs are of unknown antigen specificity. The sequencing used cultured CD8+ T cells from PBMCs, collected from culture after CMV antigen stimulation. These TCRs come from a human donor in good health (CMV status not recorded). Some clones in this sample may be carry-over from other donors' samples. CDR3s include the opening cysteine and the closing phenylalanine or tryptophan. Each record gives: clone size, D gene, V gene, J gene, CDR3 DNA, CDR3 protein. A D gene is named only where the DNA matches it firmly. Size is stated for part of the rows, as once, few or many counts, or as a class when the clone is expanded.

>.|TRBD1|TRBV7-9|TRBJ1-2
TGTGCCAGCAGCCCCCGGACAGGGACTAACTATGGCTACACCTTC
CASSPRTGTNYGYTF
>many|.|TRBV7-2|TRBJ2-1
TGTGCCAGCAGCCTGCGATGGTCCCCACGCAACAATGAGCAGTTCTTC
CASSLRWSPRNNEQFF
>.|TRBD2|TRBV6-5|TRBJ2-3
TGTGCCAGCAGTTACTTCTCCGGGACTAGCGGGGGTGATACGCAGTATTTT
CASSYFSGTSGGDTQYF
>many|.|TRBV7-8|TRBJ2-1
TGTGCCAGCAGCACTGAGGCCCCCCCTTCCTACAATGAGCAGTTCTTC
CASSTEAPPSYNEQFF
>.|.|TRBV7-6|TRBJ2-2
TGTGCCAGCAGCAGGACTAACGGGGAGCTGTTTTTT
CASSRTNGELFF
>few|TRBD2|TRBV24-1|TRBJ2-3
TGTGCCACCAGTGATTTAGTAGCGGGGGGGATCACAGATACGCAGTATTTT
CATSDLVAGGITDTQYF
>once|.|TRBV4-1|TRBJ2-1
TGCGCCAGCAGTCGTCGGGGGGCGGACTATGAGCAGTTCTTC
CASSRRGADYEQFF
>few|.|TRBV13|TRBJ1-1
TGTGCCAGCAGCTTAGGGAGGGGTTCGAACACTGAAGCTTTCTTT
CASSLGRGSNTEAFF
>few|.|TRBV12-3/TRBV12-4|TRBJ1-1
TGTGCTGAAAGGGCTTTGAACACTGAAGCTTTCTTT
CAERALNTEAFF
>.|TRBD1|TRBV28|TRBJ2-1
TGTGCCAGCAGTCCTTATGATTATAGGACAGGGGGCCACAATGAGCAGTTCTTC
CASSPYDYRTGGHNEQFF
>few|.|TRBV7-9|TRBJ2-5
TGTGCCAGCAGCTTGCCTAGGGGGGCTGGGGAGACCCAGTACTTC
CASSLPRGAGETQYF
>.|.|TRBV7-9|TRBJ2-3
TGTGCCAGCAGCCCCATGATGAATACGCAGTATTTT
CASSPMMNTQYF
>.|TRBD2|TRBV2|TRBJ2-4
TGTGCCAGCAGGGGGGGAGGGTTGGACATTCAGTACTTC
CASRGGGLDIQYF
>few|.|TRBV10-3|TRBJ2-7
TGTGCCATCAGTGACTCGACTGCTAGCTCCTACGAGCAGTACTTC
CAISDSTASSYEQYF
>few|TRBD1|TRBV5-1|TRBJ1-5
TGCGCCAACCGGGACAGGTCTATGAATCAGCCCCAGCATTTT
CANRDRSMNQPQHF